The clone carrying this T cell receptor beta chain turned up a few times. Its antigen remains unknown. The entry originates in a study of T cell repertoires in cytomegalovirus infection. Study-level information: TCR beta signatures that were public indicated CMV infection and matching HLA type. General observations from the study: Predominance within the ex vivo response was attributable to HLA-C-restricted CMV-specific TCR beta clonotypes. Cumulative public TCR beta family frequency identified CMV carriers with the relevant HLA.

J was trimmed by 12 bases and V by 4 bases; bases with no gene match: 6. The germline gives CDR1 DFQATT, CDR2 SNEGSKA (reference sequence). This CDR3 is 13 amino acids long. TCRdb ran MiXCR on the reads and lists one entry per CDR3 protein. Among about 260,000 distinct CDR3 sequences listed, around 15% were seen once. The specimen sequenced was PBMCs. This TCR derives from a human donor in good health (CMV status not recorded). Some clones in this sample may be carry-over from other donors' samples. This chain links TRBV20-1 with TRBJ2-3, with TRBD2 matching over 14 bases. The CDR3 protein is CSATGLAGGLQYF. In DNA, the CDR3 is TGCAGTGCTACAGGACTAGCGGGGGGACTCCAGTATTTT.